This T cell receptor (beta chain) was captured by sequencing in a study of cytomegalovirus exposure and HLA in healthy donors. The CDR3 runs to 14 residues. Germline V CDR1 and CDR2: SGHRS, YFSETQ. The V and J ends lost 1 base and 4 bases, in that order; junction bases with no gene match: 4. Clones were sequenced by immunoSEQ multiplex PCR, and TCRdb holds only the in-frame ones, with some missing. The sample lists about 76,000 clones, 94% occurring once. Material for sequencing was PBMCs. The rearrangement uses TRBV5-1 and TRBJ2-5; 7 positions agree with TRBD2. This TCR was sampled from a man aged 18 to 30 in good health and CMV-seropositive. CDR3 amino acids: CASSLNPGGETQYF. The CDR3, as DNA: TGCGCCAGCAGCTTGAACCCGGGGGGAGAGACCCAGTACTTC.